These T cell receptor beta chains were read from a single sample in a study of T cells in Graves' hyperthyroidism and ophthalmopathy. TCRdb fed the multiplex PCR reads into MiXCR, producing one record per CDR3 protein. The sample shows fewer than 550,000 distinct CDR3 sequences, approximately 14% of them seen only once. Sequencing input: blood. Receptors originate from a young woman with Graves' hyperthyroidism. The CDR3 runs from the conserved cysteine through the conserved F or W. Fields, in order: D gene, clone size, CDR3 length, J gene, V gene, CDR3 protein, CDR3 DNA. D genes are given only for firm matches. Not all rows give a size; the values are once, few, many and, for expanded clones, a class.

D: .
size: many
length: 13
J: TRBJ2-1
V: TRBV20-1
CDR3: CSAPRRGGNEQFF
DNA: TGCAGTGCTCCCCGCCGAGGGGGCAATGAGCAGTTCTTC

D: .
size: .
length: 16
J: TRBJ1-1
V: TRBV4-1
CDR3: CASYKLPGLVNTEAFF
DNA: TGCGCCAGTTATAAGCTACCGGGTTTAGTGAACACTGAAGCTTTCTTT

D: .
size: .
length: 13
J: TRBJ2-3
V: TRBV7-8
CDR3: CASSLGLQDTQYF
DNA: TGTGCCAGCAGCCTGGGACTCCAAGATACGCAGTATTTT

D: .
size: many
length: 13
J: TRBJ2-7
V: TRBV11-2
CDR3: CASGAGTLNEQYF
DNA: TGTGCCAGCGGAGCCGGGACGCTAAACGAGCAGTACTTC

D: TRBD2
size: many
length: 15
J: TRBJ2-3
V: TRBV6-1
CDR3: CASRSGLAGKDTQYF
DNA: TGTGCCAGCAGATCTGGACTAGCGGGGAAAGATACGCAGTATTTT

D: .
size: many
length: 12
J: TRBJ2-1
V: TRBV20-1
CDR3: CSARITGNEQFF
DNA: TGCAGTGCTAGAATTACGGGGAATGAGCAGTTCTTC

D: .
size: .
length: 13
J: TRBJ2-1
V: TRBV5-1
CDR3: CASSLDPYNGQFF
DNA: TGCGCCAGCAGCTTGGACCCCTACAATGGGCAGTTCTTC

D: .
size: many
length: 13
J: TRBJ2-3
V: TRBV24-1
CDR3: CATSLGGTDTQYF
DNA: TGTGCCACCAGTCTAGGGGGGACAGATACGCAGTATTTT

D: .
size: many
length: 14
J: TRBJ2-1
V: TRBV24-1
CDR3: CATSDPLGYNEQFF
DNA: TGTGCCACCAGTGACCCGCTAGGGTACAATGAGCAGTTCTTC

D: TRBD1
size: few
length: 19
J: TRBJ1-5
V: TRBV7-2
CDR3: CASSLSVNKPGQVNQPQHF
DNA: TGTGCCAGCAGCTTATCAGTGAATAAACCGGGACAGGTGAATCAGCCCCAGCATTTT

D: .
size: few
length: 15
J: TRBJ2-1
V: TRBV18
CDR3: CASSPFSGSYNEQFF
DNA: TGTGCCAGCTCCCCGTTTTCGGGGTCCTACAATGAGCAGTTCTTC

D: .
size: few
length: 14
J: TRBJ1-2
V: TRBV5-4
CDR3: CASSLENRNYGYTF
DNA: TGTGCCAGCAGCTTGGAAAACAGAAACTATGGCTACACCTTC

D: TRBD1
size: many
length: 12
J: TRBJ1-2
V: TRBV20-1
CDR3: CSAVTGSYGYTF
DNA: TGCAGTGCTGTGACAGGGAGCTATGGCTACACCTTC

D: TRBD1
size: many
length: 14
J: TRBJ1-1
V: TRBV29-1
CDR3: CSVGLGQQNTEAFF
DNA: TGCAGCGTTGGGTTGGGACAGCAGAACACTGAAGCTTTCTTT

D: .
size: many
length: 14
J: TRBJ2-2
V: TRBV5-1
CDR3: CASSLDGRTGELFF
DNA: TGCGCCAGCAGCTTGGATGGCAGGACCGGGGAGCTGTTTTTT

D: .
size: many
length: 14
J: TRBJ1-5
V: TRBV12-3/TRBV12-4
CDR3: CASSPGRSNQPQHF
DNA: TGTGCCAGCAGCCCCGGACGTAGCAATCAGCCCCAGCATTTT

D: TRBD1
size: many
length: 13
J: TRBJ2-1
V: TRBV10-3
CDR3: CAITSGQHNEQFF
DNA: TGTGCCATCACGTCGGGACAGCACAATGAGCAGTTCTTC

D: .
size: many
length: 14
J: TRBJ2-1
V: TRBV30
CDR3: CAWSSGYTYNEQFF
DNA: TGTGCCTGGAGTTCAGGGTACACCTACAATGAGCAGTTCTTC